The clone carrying this T cell receptor beta chain was observed a few times. Its antigen remains unidentified. The data belong to a study of healthy donors' naive CD4 and CD8 T cells. The study, taken as a whole, reports: CDR3 charge plus V and J genes appeared to account for 10% to 15% of CD4/CD8 variance. A reported CD4+/CD8+ bias affected most V and J genes in naive cells. Positive CDR3 charge linked to CD4+ cells, negative to CD8+ cells.

The CDR3 is 16 residues long. In germline, CDR1 is MNHEY, CDR2 SVGAGI. V was shortened by 6 bases and J by 0 bases, with 15 bases between the two germline ends. CD4+CD8-CD45RO-CD45RA+ cells were naive CD4+; CD8+CD4-CD45RA+CD27bright cells were naive CD8+. Starting from around 470 ng of total RNA, TCR libraries were made with linear amplification. MiXCR, run by TCRdb on the reads, gives a single entry per CDR3 protein. The sample yields about 180,000 distinct CDR3 sequences, about 70% seen once. The sequenced sample was naive CD4+ and CD8+ T cells sorted from blood, pooled from several donors. This receptor was identified in a pool of human donors in good health; the sample pools cells from several healthy donors. The chain couples TRBV6-5 to TRBJ2-1; no firm D call. The CDR3: CASSLARSSSYNEQFF. The CDR3, as DNA: TGTGCCAGCAGCTTAGCCCGATCGAGCTCCTACAATGAGCAGTTCTTC.